This T cell receptor (beta chain) emerged from a study of Ad26.COV2.S vaccination and SARS-CoV-2 variants. Study overall: As a participant in COV1001, the donor was in the Ad26.COV2.S trial arm. Intramuscular Ad26.COV2.S at 5x10^10 or 1x10^11 viral particles.

Findings and limits, study-wide: While placebo recipients had lower spike-specific TCR breadth, vaccine recipients had more.

The V gene's germline CDR1 is LGHNA and CDR2 YSLEER. V lost 0 bases and J 2 bases, leaving 15 bases between the germline ends. The CDR3 is 17 amino acids. This clone was detected a few times. Antigen: not known. Treatment in this sample: around 19 received Ad26.COV2.S at low or high dose, single or two shots; roughly 5 received placebo; per-sample allocation not given. The samples date from day 63 after the first vaccine or placebo injection. Assay used: immunoSEQ multiplex PCR; TCRdb lists only in-frame clones, some missing. This sample has around 300,000 clones, with around 88% found just once. The sequences come from peripheral blood, collected in a trial of Ad26.COV2.S vaccine versus placebo. V gene TRBV4-3 combines with J gene TRBJ2-3, with a tentative D call TRBD2 (6 bases). This receptor was taken from a person between 18 and 59 years old who received the Ad26.COV2.S COVID-19 vaccine or a placebo. The CDR3 DNA follows: TGCGCCAGCAGCCAAGATTCGCGGAGCGGGCTCACAGATACGCAGTATTTT. It is translated as CASSQDSRSGLTDTQYF.